The clone carrying this TCR beta chain was seen a handful of times. No antigen is known for it. This sample is part of a study of beta chain features in type 1 diabetes. Study overall: Examined across all samples were approximately 99 million sorted cells.

Whole-study results and caveats: Within the patient group, naive, central memory and Treg TCRB repertoires appeared more similar to each other than within healthy donors. Moderate yet significant TCRB CDR3 shortening was seen in Type 1 diabetes patients in all four CD4+ subsets.

Looked up from germline, CDR1 is LNHDA and CDR2 is SQIVND (reference sequence). After removal of 4 bases from V and 6 bases from J, the junction contained 15 bases not matched to a gene. This CDR3 region has 18 residues. Of the isolated RNA, all was reverse transcribed, and so the sequenced material was expressed TCRB transcripts. Sequencing of naive, central memory and regulatory T cell samples gave an average of approximately 3.3 million reads. Sequencing was performed with immunoSEQ multiplex PCR; in TCRdb, only in-frame clones are kept and a portion is missing. The sample lists a few hundred thousand clones; around 9.6% were seen once.

The sample comprised central memory CD4+ T cells from blood. This clonotype was obtained from a man aged 25 to 40 with type 1 diabetes. The V and J genes are TRBV19 and TRBJ2-1; 10 bases map to TRBD2. The DNA for the CDR3 is TGTGCCAGTAGTAGAACCCAGGCTAGCGGGAGCCCTTCCAATGAGCAGTTCTTC. Its translation is CASSRTQASGSPSNEQFF.